What follows are 24 T cell receptor beta chains derived from one specimen sequenced in a study of OX40 agonist ivuxolimab in advanced cancers. The data were produced by immunoSEQ multiplex PCR, yet TCRdb's version contains in-frame clones alone and is incomplete. The data show more than 75,000 clones, with approximately 85% seen just once and 0.2% to 0.25% held by the top ten. The specimen comprised CD4+ or CD8+ T cells sorted from blood, sampled in a trial of the OX40 agonist ivuxolimab. The receptors derive from an adult with an advanced solid tumor such as melanoma, head and neck, liver or kidney cancer.

The V gene is TRBV5-4, the J gene TRBJ2-1; perhaps D is TRBD1 or TRBD2 (5 bases each). CDR1 and CDR2 from the germline V gene are SGHNT and YYREEE (reference sequence). This CDR3 is 16 amino acids long. Between the trimmed V and J ends, which lost 5 bases and 2 bases, there was a span of 17 bases. In DNA, the CDR3 is TGTGCCAGCAGGGGAGCGTCGGGGACGACCTACAATGAGCAGTTCTTC. It codes for CASRGASGTTYNEQFF.

The chain carries TRBV11-2 and TRBJ1-1; D is possibly TRBD1 (6 bases). Trimming took 0 bases from V and 0 from J, leaving 11 bases between them. The CDR3 is made up of 16 amino acids. CDR1 is SGHAT, CDR2 FQNNGV, per germline. For the CDR3, the DNA is TGTGCCAGCAGCTTAGATGGGGGCAGGATGAACACTGAAGCTTTCTTT. Its translation: CASSLDGGRMNTEAFF.

The chain joins TRBV5-1 to TRBJ1-2; TRBD1 aligns across 9 bases. V lost 3 bases to trimming and J lost 14 bases; unmatched junction nucleotides: 11. Germline V gene lookup returns CDR1 SGHRS and CDR2 YFSETQ. The CDR3 is 13 amino acids. CDR3 bases: TGCGCCAGCAGCTCCGGGACAGGGAGTACTAGGACCTTC. This translates into CASSSGTGSTRTF.

The V call is TRBV7-2, the J call TRBJ2-3, with 7 bases matching TRBD1. The germline CDR1 and CDR2 sequences are SGHTA and FQGNSA. V shed 6 bases and J 0 bases; nucleotides not matched to a gene: 3. This CDR3 is 14 amino acids long. Here the CDR3 reads CASRGGTSTDTQYF. CDR3 coding DNA: TGTGCCAGCAGAGGGGGCACTAGCACAGATACGCAGTATTTT.

This rearrangement joins TRBV27 to TRBJ2-3; tentative D call: TRBD1 (5 bases). Trimming shortened V by 1 base and J by 2 bases, and 10 bases separated the two germline ends. There are 15 residues in the CDR3. In germline, CDR1 is MNHEY, CDR2 SMNVEV (reference sequence). CDR3 coding DNA: TGTGCCAGCAGTTTATATAGGGGTTCCACAGATACGCAGTATTTT. Translating it yields CASSLYRGSTDTQYF.

The chain is built from TRBV7-2 and TRBJ1-3, with D possibly matching TRBD1 (5 bases). The CDR3 runs to 13 residues. CDR1 SGHTA and CDR2 FQGNSA come from the germline V gene. V lost 3 bases and J 8 bases, leaving 11 bases between the germline ends. As DNA, the CDR3 is TGTGCCAGCAGCTTCTTAGGGGTACACACCATATATTTT. Protein sequence: CASSFLGVHTIYF.

The rearrangement links TRBV5-1 to TRBJ2-7, with 8 bases fitting TRBD2. Germline CDR1 reads SGHRS; CDR2 reads YFSETQ. The V gene end was trimmed by 9 bases and the J gene end by 1 base; junction bases not matched to a gene: 9. There are 14 residues in the CDR3. The CDR3, as DNA: TGCGCCATCTCTCATCGGGAGGGTTCCTACGAGCAGTACGTC. Translated: CAISHREGSYEQYV.

This chain links TRBV11-2 with TRBJ2-1; 10 bases fit TRBD2. The CDR3 runs to 17 residues. V lost 1 base to trimming and J lost 4 bases; unmatched junction nucleotides: 7. CDR1 and CDR2 (germline): SGHAT, FQNNGV. Here the CDR3 reads CASSLVGSGGFYNEQFF. Here the CDR3 DNA reads TGTGCCAGCAGCTTAGTTGGTAGCGGGGGGTTTTACAATGAGCAGTTCTTC.

J is TRBJ2-2 and V is TRBV7-9, with D uncertain. Germline-derived CDR1 and CDR2 are SEHNR and FQNEAQ (reference sequence). This CDR3 has 14 residues. Trimming left V 5 bases short and J 6 bases short, with 13 bases between. DNA of the CDR3: TGTGCCAGCAGCGCCTACACCTTTGCCGGGGAGCTGTTTTTT. Encoded protein: CASSAYTFAGELFF.

The chain joins TRBV27 to TRBJ2-6, with D possibly TRBD2 on 6 matching bases. Looked up from germline, CDR1 is MNHEY and CDR2 is SMNVEV (reference sequence). Trimming removed 2 bases from V and 0 bases from J, with 11 bases in between. There are 17 residues in the CDR3. This CDR3 reads CASSLRPRDSGANVLTF. The CDR3 DNA sequence: TGTGCCAGCAGTTTACGGCCGCGGGACTCTGGGGCCAACGTCCTGACTTTC.

DNA of the CDR3: TGTGCCAGCAGCTTAGGACAGAGGGACGAGCAGTACGTC. Residues: CASSLGQRDEQYV. J is TRBJ2-7 and V is TRBV7-9; perhaps D is TRBD1 or TRBD2 (5 bases each). The CDR3 is made up of 13 amino acids. Germline V gene lookup returns CDR1 SEHNR and CDR2 FQNEAQ (reference sequence). V lost 1 base and J 5 bases, leaving 9 bases between the germline ends.

The sample holds one count of this clone. The rearrangement joins TRBV7-8 to TRBJ2-2; 9 nucleotides agree with TRBD1. J lost 4 bases, V lost 5 bases, and 5 bases had no gene match. The CDR3 is made up of 15 amino acids. Germline V gene data show CDR1 as SGHVS and CDR2 as FQNEAQ. CDR3 in amino acids: CASSRDRERTGELFF. The CDR3 region has the DNA TGTGCCAGCAGCAGGGACAGGGAGCGCACCGGGGAGCTGTTTTTT.

The rearrangement uses TRBV27 and TRBJ2-2; no firm D call. There are 15 residues in the CDR3. Deletions cut 1 base from V and 4 bases from J, with 10 bases between. Germline values: CDR1 MNHEY, CDR2 SMNVEV (reference sequence). CDR3 sequence reads: CASSLFPILTGELFF. DNA of the CDR3: TGTGCCAGCAGTTTATTTCCGATTCTCACCGGGGAGCTGTTTTTT.

This clone was counted once. The chain joins TRBV7-3 to TRBJ2-1, with a tentative D call TRBD1 (6 bases). Trimming took off 5 bases at V and 4 bases at J, with 15 bases between the two ends. CDR3 size: 15 residues. Germline V gives CDR1 SGHTA, CDR2 FQGTGA. The CDR3 loop is CASSPLGTPYNEQFF. CDR3 coding DNA: TGTGCCAGCAGCCCATTGGGGACACCGTACAATGAGCAGTTCTTC.

The DNA of the CDR3 is TGCAGCGTTGAGGGCAGGGGGAATGAGCAGTTCTTC. This encodes CSVEGRGNEQFF. The chain has TRBV29-1 and TRBJ2-1, with 7 nucleotides matching TRBD1. The CDR3 extends over 12 amino acids. The germline V gene has CDR1 SQVTM and CDR2 ANQGSEA. The ends lost 3 bases at V and 7 bases at J; junction bases unmatched: 3.

This rearrangement joins TRBV5-6 to TRBJ1-4; TRBD1 aligns across 7 bases. With V trimmed by 1 base and J by 2 bases, 2 bases remained unmatched. Looked up from germline, CDR1 is SGHDT and CDR2 is YYEEEE. The CDR3 is 15 residues long. The CDR3 region has the DNA TGTGCCAGCAGCTTGACGGGACAGACTAATGAAAAACTGTTTTTT. Amino acid sequence: CASSLTGQTNEKLFF. Filled out from reference TRBV5-6 and TRBJ1-4, the complete variable domain reads DAGVTQSPTHLIKTRGQQVTLRCSPKSGHDTVSWYQQALGQGPQFIFQYYEEEERQRGNFPDRFSGHQFPNYSSELNVNALLLGDSALYLCASSLTGQTNEKLFFGSGTQLSVL.

The chain combines TRBV6-5 with TRBJ2-5; D could derive from TRBD1 or TRBD2 (6 bases each). Trimming took off 2 bases at V and 4 bases at J, with 11 bases between the two ends. Germline V gene data show CDR1 as MNHEY and CDR2 as SVGAGI. This CDR3 is 14 amino acids long. The CDR3: CASSYRGARETQYF. The CDR3, as DNA: TGTGCCAGCAGTTACAGGGGGGCGCGAGAGACCCAGTACTTC.

There are a few counts of this clone. This chain joins TRBV9 and TRBJ1-2; D call uncertain. V was cut by 3 bases and J by 8 bases, with 14 bases left in between. The germline V gene encodes CDR1 SGDLS and CDR2 YYNGEE. This CDR3 has 13 residues. CDR3 sequence (DNA): TGTGCCAGCAGCGGCAGACTCGGGAGGGGCTACACCTTC. Translating gives CASSGRLGRGYTF.

The J gene is TRBJ2-5, the V gene TRBV6-1; either TRBD1 or TRBD2 may supply D (5 bases each). V was shortened by 6 bases and J by 5 bases, with 19 bases between the two germline ends. CDR1 is MNHNS and CDR2 is SASEGT in the germline V gene. The CDR3 is 15 amino acids. The CDR3 DNA reads TGTGCCAGCAGAGACCGGGGCCTTGGGTCGGAGACCCAGTACTTC. Translating it yields CASRDRGLGSETQYF.

CDR3 in DNA: TGTGCCAGCAGCTTATCGCCCCAATTCGAGTTAGTAAAACTGTTTTTT. Translating it yields CASSLSPQFELVKLFF. V and J are TRBV7-8 and TRBJ1-4, with D unresolved. Germline CDR1 and CDR2: SGHVS and FQNEAQ. Trimming took off 2 bases at V and 10 bases at J, with 20 bases between the two ends. The CDR3 spans 16 residues.

The chain carries TRBV2 and TRBJ1-1; D is unresolved. Germline V CDR1 and CDR2: SNHLY, FYNNEI. V gave up 1 base and J gave up 1 base, with 7 bases separating them. The CDR3 consists of 14 residues. CDR3 loop: CASSEVRGNTEAFF. CDR3 DNA sequence: TGTGCCAGCAGTGAAGTTCGGGGGAACACTGAAGCTTTCTTT. The whole variable domain, filled in from reference TRBV2 and TRBJ1-1, reads EPEVTQTPSHQVTQMGQEVILRCVPISNHLYFYWYRQILGQKVEFLVSFYNNEISEKSEIFDDQFSVERPDGSNFTLKIRSTKLEDSAMYFCASSEVRGNTEAFFGQGTRLTVV.

The V gene is TRBV7-9, the J gene TRBJ1-2, with no clear D. CDR1 and CDR2 (germline): SEHNR, FQNEAQ (reference sequence). The CDR3 is made up of 15 amino acids. Between the trimmed V and J ends, which lost 0 bases and 8 bases, there was a span of 16 bases. The CDR3 spells CASSLAVAFSSGYTF. CDR3 nucleotides: TGTGCCAGCAGCTTAGCGGTGGCTTTTTCGAGCGGCTACACCTTC.

This chain joins TRBV5-1 and TRBJ2-7; 7 bases map to TRBD1. V shed 4 bases and J 2 bases; nucleotides not matched to a gene: 6. The CDR3 has 14 residues. Germline CDR1 reads SGHRS; CDR2 reads YFSETQ. The CDR3 protein is CASSRRQGPYEQYF. CDR3 coding DNA: TGCGCCAGCAGCCGAAGACAGGGTCCCTACGAGCAGTACTTC.

This clone was seen a handful of times. The genes are TRBV5-1 and TRBJ1-3; a weak D match, TRBD1 (5 bases). The V end lost 6 bases, the J end lost 0 bases, and 16 bases lay between the germline ends. The germline CDR1 and CDR2 sequences are SGHRS and YFSETQ. This CDR3 has 16 amino acids. CDR3: CASTGGYARSGNTIYF. The DNA for the CDR3 is TGCGCCAGCACCGGGGGATACGCCCGCTCTGGAAACACCATATATTTT.